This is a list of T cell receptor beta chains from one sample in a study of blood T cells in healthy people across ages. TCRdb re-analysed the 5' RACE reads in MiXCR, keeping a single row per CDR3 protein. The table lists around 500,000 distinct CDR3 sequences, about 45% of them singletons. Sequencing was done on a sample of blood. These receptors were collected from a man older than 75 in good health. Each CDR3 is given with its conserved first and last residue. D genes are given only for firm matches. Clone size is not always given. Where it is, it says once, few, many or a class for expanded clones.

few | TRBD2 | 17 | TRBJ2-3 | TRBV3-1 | CASSQGLEGGPRDTQYF | TGTGCCAGCAGCCAAGGACTCGAGGGAGGGCCAAGGGATACGCAGTATTTT
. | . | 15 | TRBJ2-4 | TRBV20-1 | CSVRDVGAAKNIQYF | TGCAGTGTTAGAGATGTCGGAGCAGCCAAAAACATTCAGTACTTC
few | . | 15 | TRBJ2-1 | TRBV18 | CASSPKLEGYNEQFF | TGTGCCAGCTCACCCAAACTAGAGGGATACAATGAGCAGTTCTTC
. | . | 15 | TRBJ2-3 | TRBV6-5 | CASSYGVGGTDTQYF | TGTGCTAGCAGTTACGGAGTCGGGGGCACAGATACGCAGTATTTT
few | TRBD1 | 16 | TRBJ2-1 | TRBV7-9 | CASSGTRDRDYNEQFF | TGTGCCAGCAGCGGAACCCGGGACAGGGACTACAATGAGCAGTTCTTC
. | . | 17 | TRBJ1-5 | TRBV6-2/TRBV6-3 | CASSYYGRGYSNQPQHF | TGTGCCAGCAGTTACTACGGGAGGGGATATAGCAATCAGCCCCAGCATTTT
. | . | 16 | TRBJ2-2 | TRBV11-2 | CASSLDYGQNTGELFF | TGTGCCAGCAGCTTAGACTATGGGCAGAACACCGGGGAGCTGTTTTTT
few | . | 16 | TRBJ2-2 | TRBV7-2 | CASSLHRPFSGGELFF | TGTGCCAGCAGCTTACATAGGCCGTTCTCTGGCGGGGAGCTGTTTTTT
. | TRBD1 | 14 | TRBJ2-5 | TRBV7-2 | CASSKGQGRETQYF | TGTGCCAGCAGCAAGGGACAGGGTAGAGAGACCCAGTACTTC
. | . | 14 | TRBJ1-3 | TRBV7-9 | CASSPLLSGNTIYF | TGTGCCAGCAGCCCCCTTCTCTCTGGAAACACCATATATTTT
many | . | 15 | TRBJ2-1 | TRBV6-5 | CASSYEWSQYNEQFF | TGTGCCAGCAGTTACGAGTGGTCCCAATACAATGAGCAGTTCTTC
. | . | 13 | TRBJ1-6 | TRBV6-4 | CASSEQGGPPLHF | TGTGCCAGCAGTGAGCAGGGTGGTCCACCCCTCCACTTT
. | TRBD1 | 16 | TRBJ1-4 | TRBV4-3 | CASSREHRGVVEKLFF | TGCGCCAGCAGCCGAGAACACAGGGGAGTGGTTGAAAAACTGTTTTTT
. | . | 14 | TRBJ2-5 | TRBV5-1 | CASGVNGPRETQYF | TGCGCCAGCGGCGTGAACGGGCCCAGAGAGACCCAGTACTTC
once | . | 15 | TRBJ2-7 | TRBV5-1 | CASSWAGIKPGEQYF | TGCGCCAGCAGCTGGGCCGGGATCAAGCCGGGCGAGCAGTACTTC
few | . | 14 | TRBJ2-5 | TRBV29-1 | CSVEVQRGRETQYF | TGCAGCGTTGAAGTTCAAAGGGGCCGAGAGACCCAGTACTTC
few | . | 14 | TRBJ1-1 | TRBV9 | CASSVHTGAGEAFF | TGTGCCAGCAGCGTACACACTGGGGCAGGGGAAGCTTTCTTT
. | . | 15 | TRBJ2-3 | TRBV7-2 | CASSLFMGATDTQYF | TGTGCCAGCAGCTTATTCATGGGGGCAACAGATACGCAGTATTTT
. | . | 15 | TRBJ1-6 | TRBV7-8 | CASSSSASHGSPLHF | TGTGCCAGCAGCTCGTCGGCCTCCCATGGTTCACCCCTCCACTTT
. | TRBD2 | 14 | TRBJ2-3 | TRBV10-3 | CAINRGGGADTQYF | TGTGCCATCAATAGGGGCGGGGGTGCAGATACGCAGTATTTT
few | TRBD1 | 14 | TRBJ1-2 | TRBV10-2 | CASNRDRVNYGYTF | TGCGCCAGCAATCGGGACAGGGTTAACTATGGCTACACCTTC
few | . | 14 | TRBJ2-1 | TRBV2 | CASSVGGQYNEQFF | TGTGCCAGCAGTGTGGGCGGGCAGTACAATGAGCAGTTCTTC
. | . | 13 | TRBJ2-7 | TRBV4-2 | CASSQDLGAEQYF | TGTGCCAGCAGCCAAGACTTGGGGGCTGAGCAGTACTTC
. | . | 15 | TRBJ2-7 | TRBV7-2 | CASSLSAQLTYEQYF | TGTGCCAGCAGCTTAAGTGCCCAGCTAACCTACGAGCAGTACTTC
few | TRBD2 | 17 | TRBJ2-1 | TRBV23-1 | CASPQMGLAGAINEQFF | TGCGCCAGTCCGCAAATGGGACTAGCGGGGGCCATCAATGAGCAGTTCTTC
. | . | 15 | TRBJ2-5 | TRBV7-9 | CASSLPGTPWETQYF | TGTGCCAGCAGCTTACCTGGGACACCGTGGGAGACCCAGTACTTC
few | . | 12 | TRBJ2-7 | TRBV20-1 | CSARSLAYEQYF | TGCAGTGCTAGGTCGTTGGCCTACGAGCAGTACTTC
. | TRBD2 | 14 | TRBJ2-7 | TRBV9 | CASSGGGVVYEQYF | TGTGCCAGCAGCGGGGGGGGAGTCGTCTACGAGCAGTACTTC
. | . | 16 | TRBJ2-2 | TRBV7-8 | CASSLAEGSNTGELFF | TGTGCCAGCAGCTTAGCAGAGGGGTCAAACACCGGGGAGCTGTTTTTT
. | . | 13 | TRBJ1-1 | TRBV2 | CASRRWGEGGAFF | TGTGCCAGCAGACGATGGGGCGAAGGAGGAGCTTTCTTT
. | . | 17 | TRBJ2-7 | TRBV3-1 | CASSLTGDAKTTYEQYF | TGTGCCAGCAGCCTCACAGGTGACGCCAAAACGACCTACGAGCAGTACTTC
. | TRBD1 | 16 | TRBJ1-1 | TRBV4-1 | CASSHADRGQNTEAFF | TGCGCCAGCAGCCACGCGGACAGGGGGCAGAACACTGAAGCTTTCTTT
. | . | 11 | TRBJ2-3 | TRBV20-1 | CSAGAADTQYF | TGCAGTGCTGGAGCGGCAGATACGCAGTATTTT
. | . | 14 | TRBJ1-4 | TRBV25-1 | CASSEGRNNEKLFF | TGTGCCAGCAGCGAGGGACGGAATAATGAAAAACTGTTTTTT
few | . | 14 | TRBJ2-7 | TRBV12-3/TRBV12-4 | CASSLSGTSYEQYF | TGTGCCAGCAGTTTAAGCGGGACATCCTACGAGCAGTACTTC
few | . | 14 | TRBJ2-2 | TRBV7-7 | CASSLAPSTGELFF | TGTGCTAGCAGCTTAGCCCCATCCACCGGGGAGCTGTTTTTT
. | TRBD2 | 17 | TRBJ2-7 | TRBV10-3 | CAISEARESLAGGEQYF | TGTGCCATCAGTGAGGCAAGGGAATCACTAGCGGGAGGCGAGCAGTACTTC
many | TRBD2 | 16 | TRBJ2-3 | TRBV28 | CASSPGLAGGTDTQYF | TGTGCCAGCAGCCCCGGACTAGCGGGAGGCACAGATACGCAGTATTTT
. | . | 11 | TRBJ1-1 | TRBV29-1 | CSVRQNTEAFF | TGCAGCGTTAGACAGAACACTGAAGCTTTCTTT
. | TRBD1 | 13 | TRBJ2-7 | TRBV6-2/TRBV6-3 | CASRKGALYEQYF | TGTGCCAGCAGAAAGGGGGCACTCTACGAGCAGTACTTC
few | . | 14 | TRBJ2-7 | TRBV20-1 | CSALKDEAGGKQYF | TGCAGTGCTCTGAAGGACGAAGCAGGTGGAAAGCAGTACTTC
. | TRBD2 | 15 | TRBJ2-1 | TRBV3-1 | CASSRLGGDVGEQFF | TGTGCCAGCAGCCGCCTTGGGGGGGACGTCGGTGAGCAGTTCTTC
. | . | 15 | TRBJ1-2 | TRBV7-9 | CASSSPLRGVSGYTF | TGTGCCAGCAGCTCACCGCTCAGGGGTGTTAGTGGCTACACCTTC
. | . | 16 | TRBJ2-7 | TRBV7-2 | CASSQTRMRARYEQYF | TGTGCCAGCAGCCAAACTCGGATGCGAGCCCGCTACGAGCAGTACTTC
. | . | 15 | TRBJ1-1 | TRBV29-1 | CSVGELTVLNTEAFF | TGCAGCGTTGGGGAATTGACAGTCTTGAACACTGAAGCTTTCTTT
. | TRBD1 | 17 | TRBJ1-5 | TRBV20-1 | CSASFPGQANSNQPQHF | TGCAGTGCTAGTTTCCCTGGACAGGCGAATAGCAATCAGCCCCAGCATTTT
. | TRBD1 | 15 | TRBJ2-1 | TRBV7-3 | CASRRDRGLYNEQFF | TGTGCCAGCCGCCGGGACAGGGGGCTTTACAATGAGCAGTTCTTC
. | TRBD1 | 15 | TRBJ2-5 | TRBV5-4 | CASSFGQGVGETQYF | TGTGCCAGCAGCTTCGGCCAGGGGGTAGGAGAGACCCAGTACTTC
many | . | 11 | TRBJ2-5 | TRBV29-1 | CGWRFRETQYF | TGTGGCTGGAGGTTTCGTGAGACCCAGTACTTC
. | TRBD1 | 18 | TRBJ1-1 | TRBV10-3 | CAISESTGTGGSGTEAFF | TGTGCCATCAGTGAGTCGACCGGGACAGGGGGCTCGGGCACTGAAGCTTTCTTT
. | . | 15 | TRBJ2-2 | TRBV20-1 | CSATLTGTDTGELFF | TGCAGTGCTACCCTTACCGGGACGGACACCGGGGAGCTGTTTTTT
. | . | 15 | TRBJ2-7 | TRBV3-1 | CASSPSDPTGYEQYF | TGTGCCAGCAGCCCCTCAGACCCAACAGGCTACGAGCAGTACTTC
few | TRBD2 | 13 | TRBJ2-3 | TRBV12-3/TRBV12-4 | CASRGAGVDTQYF | TGTGCCAGCAGGGGAGCGGGAGTAGATACGCAGTATTTT
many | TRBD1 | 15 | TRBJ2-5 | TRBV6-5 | CASKIDRGHQETQYF | TGTGCCAGCAAGATAGACAGGGGACACCAAGAGACCCAGTACTTC
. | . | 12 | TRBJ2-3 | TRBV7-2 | CASSLSRNTQYF | TGTGCCAGCAGCTTATCCCGGAATACGCAGTATTTT
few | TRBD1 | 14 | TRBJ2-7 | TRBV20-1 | CSASPGQGRYEQYF | TGCAGTGCCTCTCCGGGACAGGGACGCTACGAGCAGTACTTC
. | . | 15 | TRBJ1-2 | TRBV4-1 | CASSQDSENFYGYTF | TGCGCCAGCAGCCAAGATAGTGAAAACTTCTATGGCTACACCTTC
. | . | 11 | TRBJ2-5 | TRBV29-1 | CSVARGQTQYF | TGCAGCGTTGCCAGGGGTCAGACCCAGTACTTC
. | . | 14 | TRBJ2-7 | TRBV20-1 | CSARGHQDGGEQYF | TGCAGTGCTAGAGGGCACCAGGACGGCGGCGAGCAGTACTTC
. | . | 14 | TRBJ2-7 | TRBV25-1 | CASSEAGVSYEQYF | TGTGCCAGCAGTGAGGCAGGGGTCTCCTACGAGCAGTACTTC